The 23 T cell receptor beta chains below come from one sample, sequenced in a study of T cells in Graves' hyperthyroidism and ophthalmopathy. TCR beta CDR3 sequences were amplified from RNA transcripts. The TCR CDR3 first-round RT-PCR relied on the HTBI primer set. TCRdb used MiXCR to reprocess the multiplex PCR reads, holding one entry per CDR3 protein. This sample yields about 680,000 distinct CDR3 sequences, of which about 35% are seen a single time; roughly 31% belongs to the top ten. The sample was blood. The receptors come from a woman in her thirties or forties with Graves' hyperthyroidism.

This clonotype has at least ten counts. CDR3 in DNA: TGTGCCAGCAGTGAGCGATTAGCGGAGTATAGCAATCAGCCCCAGCATTTT. It codes for CASSERLAEYSNQPQHF. V and J are TRBV2 and TRBJ1-5; D is uncertain. The V and J ends lost 3 bases and 0 bases respectively, with 15 bases between them. CDR1 and CDR2 from the germline V gene are SNHLY and FYNNEI. The CDR3 has 17 residues.

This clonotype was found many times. CDR3: CASSHSPTGFSGNTIYF. CDR3 sequence (DNA): TGTGCCAGCAGCCATTCCCCCACCGGTTTCTCTGGAAACACCATATATTTT. The chain carries TRBV14 and TRBJ1-3, with unresolved D. The germline gives CDR1 SGHDN, CDR2 FVKESK. The CDR3 has 17 amino acids. V lost 3 bases to trimming and J lost 0 bases, with 15 bases between them.

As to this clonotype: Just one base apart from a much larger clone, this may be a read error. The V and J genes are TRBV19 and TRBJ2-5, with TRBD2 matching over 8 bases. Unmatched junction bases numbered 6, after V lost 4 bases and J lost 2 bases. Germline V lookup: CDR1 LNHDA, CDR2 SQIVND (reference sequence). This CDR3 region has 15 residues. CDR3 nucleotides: TGTGCCAGTAGTAGCGGGGGGATCCTACAAGAGACCCAGTACTTC. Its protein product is CASSSGGILQETQYF.

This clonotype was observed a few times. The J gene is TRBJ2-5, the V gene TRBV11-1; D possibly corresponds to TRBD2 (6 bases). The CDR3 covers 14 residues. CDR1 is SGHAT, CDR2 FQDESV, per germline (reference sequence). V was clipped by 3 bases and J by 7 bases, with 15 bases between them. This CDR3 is CASSLWRDEGTQYF. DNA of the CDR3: TGTGCCAGCAGCTTGTGGAGGGATGAAGGGACCCAGTACTTC.

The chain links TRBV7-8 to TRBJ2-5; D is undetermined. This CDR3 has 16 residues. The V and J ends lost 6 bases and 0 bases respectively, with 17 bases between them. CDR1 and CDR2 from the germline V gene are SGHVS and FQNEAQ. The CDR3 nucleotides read TGTGCCAGCAGTTTATGGGCAGGAAAGTACCAAGAGACCCAGTACTTC. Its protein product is CASSLWAGKYQETQYF. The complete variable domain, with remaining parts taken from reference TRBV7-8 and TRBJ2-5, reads GAGVSQSPRYKVAKRGQDVALRCDPISGHVSLFWYQQALGQGPEFLTYFQNEAQLDKSGLPSDRFFAERPEGSVSTLKIQRTQQEDSAVYLCASSLWAGKYQETQYFGPGTRLLVL.

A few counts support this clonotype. In DNA, the CDR3 is TGTGCCAGCAGTTACTCCAAGACAGGAATGAACACTGAAGCTTTCTTT. Its translation: CASSYSKTGMNTEAFF. The rearrangement joins TRBV6-2 or TRBV6-3 to TRBJ1-1; a weak D match, TRBD1 (6 bases). The germline CDR1 and CDR2 sequences are MNHEY and SVGEGT. The CDR3 totals 16 residues. Trimming shortened V by 0 bases and J by 0 bases, and 11 bases separated the two germline ends.

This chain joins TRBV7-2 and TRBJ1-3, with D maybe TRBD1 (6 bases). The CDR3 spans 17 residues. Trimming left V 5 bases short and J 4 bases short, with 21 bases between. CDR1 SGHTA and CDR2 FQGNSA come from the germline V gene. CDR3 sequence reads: CASSPPEGDLWGNTIYF. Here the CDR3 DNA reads TGTGCCAGCAGCCCACCCGAGGGGGATCTATGGGGAAACACCATATATTTT. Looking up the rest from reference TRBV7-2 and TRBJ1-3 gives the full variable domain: GAGVSQSPSNKVTEKGKDVELRCDPISGHTALYWYRQSLGQGLEFLIYFQGNSAPDKSGLPSDRFSAERTGGSVSTLTIQRTQQEDSAVYLCASSPPEGDLWGNTIYFGEGSWLTVV.

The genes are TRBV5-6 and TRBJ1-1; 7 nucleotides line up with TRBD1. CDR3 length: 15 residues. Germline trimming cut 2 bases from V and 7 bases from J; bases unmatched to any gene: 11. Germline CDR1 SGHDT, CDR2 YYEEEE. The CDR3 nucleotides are TGTGCCAGCAGCTTTGTAGACAGGGAGGGTGGTGAAGCTTTCTTT. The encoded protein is CASSFVDREGGEAFF. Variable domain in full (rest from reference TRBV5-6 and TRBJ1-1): DAGVTQSPTHLIKTRGQQVTLRCSPKSGHDTVSWYQQALGQGPQFIFQYYEEEERQRGNFPDRFSGHQFPNYSSELNVNALLLGDSALYLCASSFVDREGGEAFFGQGTRLTVV.

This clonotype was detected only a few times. CDR3 nucleotides: TGTGCCAGCAGTTGGGACAGAAGAAACACCATATATTTT. Translation: CASSWDRRNTIYF. This rearrangement joins TRBV12-3 or TRBV12-4 to TRBJ1-3, with 7 bases lining up with TRBD1. V was clipped by 4 bases and J by 5 bases; unmatched bases: 2. This CDR3 is built from 13 residues.

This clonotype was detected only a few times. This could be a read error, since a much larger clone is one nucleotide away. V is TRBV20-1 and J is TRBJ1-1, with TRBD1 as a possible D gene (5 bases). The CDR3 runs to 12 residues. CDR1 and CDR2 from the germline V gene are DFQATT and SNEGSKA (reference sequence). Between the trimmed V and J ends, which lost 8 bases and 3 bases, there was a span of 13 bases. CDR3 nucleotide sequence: TGCAGTTTGACGGGGGATCACACTGAAGCTTTCTTT. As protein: CSLTGDHTEAFF.

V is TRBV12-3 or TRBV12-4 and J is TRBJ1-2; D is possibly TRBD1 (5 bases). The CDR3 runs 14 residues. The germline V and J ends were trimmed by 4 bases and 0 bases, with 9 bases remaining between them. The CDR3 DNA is TGTGCCAGCAGTTCCAGGGCGGCTAACTATGGCTACACCTTC. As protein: CASSSRAANYGYTF.

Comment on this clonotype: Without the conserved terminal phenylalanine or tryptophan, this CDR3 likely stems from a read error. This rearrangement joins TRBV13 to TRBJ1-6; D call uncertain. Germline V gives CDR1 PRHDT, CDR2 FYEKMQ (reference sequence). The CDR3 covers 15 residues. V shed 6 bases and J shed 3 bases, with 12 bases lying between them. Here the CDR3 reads CASSFRTDYNSPLHL. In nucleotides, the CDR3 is TGTGCCAGCAGTTTCCGGACGGACTATAATTCACCCCTCCACCTT.

In DNA form, the CDR3 reads TGTGCCAGTAGTCTAGGGACAGGGGGATCGGACACCGGGGAGCTGTTTTTT. Encoded protein: CASSLGTGGSDTGELFF. The V call is TRBV19, the J call TRBJ2-2, with 11 positions matching TRBD1. Germline V gives CDR1 LNHDA, CDR2 SQIVND (reference sequence). Trimming took 5 bases from V and 3 from J; bases not matched to a gene: 8. The CDR3 length is 17 residues.

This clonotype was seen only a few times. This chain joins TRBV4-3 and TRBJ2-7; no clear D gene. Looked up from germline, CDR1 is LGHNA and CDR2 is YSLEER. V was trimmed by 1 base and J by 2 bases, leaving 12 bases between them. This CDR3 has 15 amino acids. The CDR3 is CASSQAPKMTYEQYF. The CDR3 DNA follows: TGCGCCAGCAGCCAAGCTCCAAAGATGACCTACGAGCAGTACTTC.

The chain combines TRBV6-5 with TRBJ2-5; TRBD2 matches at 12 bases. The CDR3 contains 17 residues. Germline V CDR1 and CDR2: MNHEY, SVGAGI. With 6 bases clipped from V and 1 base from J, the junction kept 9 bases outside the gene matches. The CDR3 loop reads CASSSWTSGVTQETQYF. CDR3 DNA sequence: TGTGCCAGCAGCTCCTGGACTAGCGGGGTCACCCAAGAGACCCAGTACTTC.

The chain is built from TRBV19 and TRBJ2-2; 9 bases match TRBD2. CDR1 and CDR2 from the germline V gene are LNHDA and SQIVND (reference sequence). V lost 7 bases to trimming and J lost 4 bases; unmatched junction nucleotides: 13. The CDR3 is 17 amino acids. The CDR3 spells CASMVAGETPSTGELFF. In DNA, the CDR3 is TGTGCCAGTATGGTAGCGGGAGAAACCCCCAGCACCGGGGAGCTGTTTTTT.

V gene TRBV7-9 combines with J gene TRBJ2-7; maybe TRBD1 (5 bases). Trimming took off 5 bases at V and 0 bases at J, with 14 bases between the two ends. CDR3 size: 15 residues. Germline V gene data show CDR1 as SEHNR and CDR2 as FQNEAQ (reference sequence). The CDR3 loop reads CASSVQGPGSYEQYF. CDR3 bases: TGTGCCAGCAGCGTTCAGGGCCCCGGCTCCTACGAGCAGTACTTC.

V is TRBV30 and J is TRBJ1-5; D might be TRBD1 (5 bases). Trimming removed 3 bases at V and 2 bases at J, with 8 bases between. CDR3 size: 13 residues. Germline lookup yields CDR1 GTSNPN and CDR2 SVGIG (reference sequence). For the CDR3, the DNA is TGTGCCTGGAGAGGCAGGGGCAATCAGCCCCAGCATTTT. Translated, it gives CAWRGRGNQPQHF.

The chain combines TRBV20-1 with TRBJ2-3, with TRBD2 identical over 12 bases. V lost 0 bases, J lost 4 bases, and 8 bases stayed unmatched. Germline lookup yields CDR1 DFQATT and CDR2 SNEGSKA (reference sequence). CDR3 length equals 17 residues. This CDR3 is CSARDLLAGGVADTQYF. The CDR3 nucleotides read TGCAGTGCTAGAGATTTACTAGCGGGAGGCGTAGCAGATACGCAGTATTTT.

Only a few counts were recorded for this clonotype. CDR3: CASSLQYSNQPQHF. CDR3 DNA sequence: TGTGCCAGCAGTTTACAGTATAGCAATCAGCCCCAGCATTTT. The chain couples TRBV28 to TRBJ1-5; no definite D call. Germline-derived CDR1 and CDR2 are MDHEN and SYDVKM. The ends were cut back, 2 bases at V and 0 bases at J, with 5 bases in the middle. There are 14 residues in the CDR3. The complete variable domain, with remaining parts taken from reference TRBV28 and TRBJ1-5, reads DVKVTQSSRYLVKRTGEKVFLECVQDMDHENMFWYRQDPGLGLRLIYFSYDVKMKEKGDIPEGYSVSREKKERFSLILESASTNQTSMYLCASSLQYSNQPQHFGDGTRLSIL.

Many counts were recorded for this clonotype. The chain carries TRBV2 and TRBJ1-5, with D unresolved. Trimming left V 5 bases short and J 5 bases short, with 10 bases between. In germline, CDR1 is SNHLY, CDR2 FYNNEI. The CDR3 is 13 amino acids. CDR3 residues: CASSKDMHQPQHF. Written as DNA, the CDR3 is TGTGCCAGCAGTAAAGACATGCATCAGCCCCAGCATTTT.

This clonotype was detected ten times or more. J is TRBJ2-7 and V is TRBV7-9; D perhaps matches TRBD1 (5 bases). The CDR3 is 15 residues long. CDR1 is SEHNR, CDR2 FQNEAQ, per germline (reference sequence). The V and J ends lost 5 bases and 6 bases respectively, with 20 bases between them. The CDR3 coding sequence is TGTGCCAGCAGCCGCCCCTGGCCCGCGCAGGGCGAGCAGTACTTC. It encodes CASSRPWPAQGEQYF.

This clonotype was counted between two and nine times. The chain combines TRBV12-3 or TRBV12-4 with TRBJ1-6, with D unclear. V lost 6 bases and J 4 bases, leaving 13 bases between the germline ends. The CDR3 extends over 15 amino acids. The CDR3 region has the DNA TGTGCCAGCAGAAAAGGACCAGAATATAATTCACCCCTCCACTTT. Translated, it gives CASRKGPEYNSPLHF.